These 10 T cell receptor beta chains came from one sample sequenced in a study of blood T cells in healthy people across ages. For the second PCR, which ran for 7 to 11 cycles, a sample-barcoded 5' primer and a J-beta primer mix were used. TCRdb used MiXCR to reprocess the 5' RACE reads, holding one entry per CDR3 protein. The data contain hundreds of thousands of distinct CDR3 sequences, roughly 21% of them singletons. The sequenced sample consisted of blood. The receptors shown here come from a man aged 70-80 years in good health.

The chain employs TRBV5-1 and TRBJ1-1; the D is unclear. Trimming removed 1 base at V and 0 bases at J, with 4 bases between. The CDR3 covers 13 residues. Germline CDR1 reads SGHRS; CDR2 reads YFSETQ. CDR3 DNA sequence: TGCGCCAGCAGCTTGATGCTGAACACTGAAGCTTTCTTT. This encodes CASSLMLNTEAFF.

This chain joins TRBV3-1 and TRBJ1-6; the D gene is possibly TRBD1 (5 bases). From germline, CDR1 is LGHDT and CDR2 YNNKEL (reference sequence). This CDR3 region has 14 residues. V was trimmed by 4 bases and J by 15 bases, leaving 19 bases between them. The CDR3 protein is CASSPIWTPVNLHF. The DNA of the CDR3 is TGTGCCAGCAGCCCCATCTGGACACCTGTCAACCTCCACTTT.

The CDR3 DNA follows: TGCGCCAGCAGCTATAGCGGGACCAGTTACAATGAGCAGTTCTTC. As protein: CASSYSGTSYNEQFF. The chain recombines TRBV5-1 with TRBJ2-1, with 8 bases identical to TRBD2. The V and J ends lost 3 bases and 4 bases, in that order; junction bases with no gene match: 6. Germline loops: CDR1 SGHRS, CDR2 YFSETQ. The CDR3 has 15 residues.

The genes are TRBV2 and TRBJ1-3, with no clear D. Germline-derived CDR1 and CDR2 are SNHLY and FYNNEI. V was cut by 11 bases and J by 3 bases, with 11 bases left in between. The CDR3 extends over 12 amino acids. This chain's CDR3 is CAGSTLGNTIYF. The CDR3 DNA follows: TGTGCCGGATCCACACTTGGAAACACCATATATTTT.

This clonotype occurred a few times. V and J are TRBV3-1 and TRBJ2-7; D ambiguous. The ends were cut back, 1 base at V and 3 bases at J, with 7 bases in the middle. The CDR3 runs to 13 residues. Germline V gene sequence: CDR1 LGHDT, CDR2 YNNKEL (reference sequence). The CDR3 sequence is CASSQVPNYEQYF. In nucleotides, the CDR3 is TGTGCCAGCAGCCAAGTCCCTAACTACGAGCAGTACTTC.

V is TRBV20-1 and J is TRBJ2-5; possibly TRBD1 for D (5 bases). The better agreement between TRBJ2-1 and the DNA end casts doubt on the J call. Per germline, CDR1 DFQATT and CDR2 SNEGSKA (reference sequence). This CDR3 spans 14 amino acids. The CDR3 reads CSASSFRRGNEQFF. The DNA of the CDR3 is TGCAGTGCTAGCTCTTTTAGAAGGGGCAATGAGCAGTTCTTC.

This clonotype was observed many times. The V gene is TRBV15, the J gene TRBJ2-2, with D tentatively TRBD2 (6 bases). V was shortened by 5 bases and J by 2 bases, with 9 bases between the two germline ends. CDR1 and CDR2 from the germline V gene are LNHNV and YYDKDF (reference sequence). This CDR3 comprises 14 residues. CDR3 in DNA: TGTGCCACCAGCCGGGGGTTCAACACCGGGGAGCTGTTTTTT. Translated, it gives CATSRGFNTGELFF.

This chain links TRBV20-1 with TRBJ2-7; 9 bases are a match to TRBD1. V was clipped by 7 bases and J by 5 bases; unmatched bases: 12. The CDR3 runs 14 residues. The germline gives CDR1 DFQATT, CDR2 SNEGSKA (reference sequence). The CDR3: CSGLEGQGIDEQYF. The CDR3 DNA is TGCAGTGGGCTCGAGGGACAGGGTATTGACGAGCAGTACTTC.

This chain connects TRBV10-3 to TRBJ2-3, with TRBD2 identical over 7 bases. The CDR3 loop spans 15 amino acids. CDR1 and CDR2 (germline): ENHRY, SYGVKD. V gave up 2 bases and J gave up 5 bases; unmatched junction bases: 7. The CDR3 nucleotides read TGTGCCATCAGTGAGCGAGGCGGGAGAGGAGATACGCAGTATTTT. Translated: CAISERGGRGDTQYF.

The gene calls are TRBV5-1 and TRBJ1-3; D uncertain. Trimming pared 3 bases from V and 3 bases from J, leaving 7 bases between. This CDR3 is 13 amino acids long. In germline, CDR1 is SGHRS, CDR2 YFSETQ. The CDR3 loop reads CASSSGNGNTIYF. The CDR3 DNA follows: TGCGCCAGCAGCTCGGGAAATGGAAACACCATATATTTT.